The clone carrying this T cell receptor beta chain was counted many times. Its antigen is still unknown. This record comes from a study of T cell repertoires in cytomegalovirus infection. TCRdb reprocessed the reads with MiXCR, giving one entry per CDR3 protein. This sample carries roughly 87,000 distinct CDR3 sequences, about 31% of them seen once, and the ten largest clones take roughly 71%. The sequence derives from a human donor in good health (CMV status not recorded). Some clones in this sample may be carry-over from other donors' samples. The sample here was CD8+ T cells from cultured PBMCs, taken from culture after CMV antigen stimulation.

The CDR3 loop is CASSLPPLGGMSYEQYF. In DNA, the CDR3 is TGTGCCAGCAGCTTACCCCCCCTGGGAGGAATGTCCTACGAGCAGTACTTC. The rearrangement links TRBV7-8 to TRBJ2-7; the D gene is possibly TRBD2 (6 bases). The CDR3 contains 17 residues. Deletions cut 2 bases from V and 1 base from J, with 18 bases between. The V gene's germline CDR1 is SGHVS and CDR2 FQNEAQ. Together with reference TRBV7-8 and TRBJ2-7, the CDR3 gives the full variable domain: GAGVSQSPRYKVAKRGQDVALRCDPISGHVSLFWYQQALGQGPEFLTYFQNEAQLDKSGLPSDRFFAERPEGSVSTLKIQRTQQEDSAVYLCASSLPPLGGMSYEQYFGPGTRLTVT.